The TCR beta chain under discussion was sequenced for a study of blood T cell repertoires in COVID-19 (TCRdb year 2020). Notes on the research overall: The collaborator samples originated in the United States, Italy and Spain and spanned the acute and convalescent phases of COVID-19. The material from the prospective study consisted of cDNA or gDNA derived from T cells, B-cell-depleted T cells, or PBMCs. Deeply sampled blood TCRbeta repertoires from subjects exposed to, actively infected with, or recovered from COVID-19 were included in the dataset. The repertoires were released in a freely available public database meant as a resource for research on the immune response to SARS-CoV-2. The samples were drawn from two sources: the first 160 participants of the ongoing ImmuneRACE study, and 1,254 subjects contributed by 6 global collaborators. The sample metadata nearly always contained a de-identified subject ID, COVID-19 status, age in years and sex. Where available, HLA class I and class II types were obtained from metadata supplied by the sample provider rather than from assay-based typing. What the authors observed across the whole study: Clinical and demographic metadata were provided uncurated, with the amount varying by source and participant.

Notes on this clone: No cognate antigen has been identified for it. Per-nucleotide qualities are absent, and no much larger clonotype sits a single base away.

Collaborating institutions collected whole blood in K2EDTA tubes following their own protocols. For TCRbeta analysis, collaborator samples were shipped as frozen whole blood, as isolated PBMCs, or as DNA extracted from either sample type. TCRbeta CDR3 regions were amplified from genomic DNA using the immunoSEQ Assay, a bias-controlled multiplex PCR. As for the authors' bioinformatics: The number of nucleated cells in each sample was estimated from the amplification of reference gene primers within the assay. To quantify the absolute abundance of each unique TCRbeta CDR3 rearrangement, sequence reads were collapsed and filtered. For each sample, productive Simpson clonality was calculated by taking the square root of Simpson's diversity index across productive rearrangements. What TCRdb holds here is the immuneACCESS table cut down to in-frame rearrangements. Part of the clones is not present; checked against another copy, under half of the missing clones reflect an unresolved V gene, and the others are unexplained. The V and J calls and clone size are taken from that table; D and trimming were inferred from the DNA. In this sample the table shows more than 150,000 clones, roughly 87% of which occur a single time. The top ten hold around 6.5% of the sample.

The sequencing input was peripheral blood. The origin of this receptor is a woman aged 35 to 49 with acute or convalescent COVID-19.

The nucleotide sequence reads TGTGCCAGCAGTTCCGGGACAGGGGTATATGGCTACACCTTC. It translates to CASSSGTGVYGYTF. Recombination linked TRBV28 to TRBJ1-2, with 10 bases aligning to TRBD1. V is trimmed back by 4 bases and J by 5 bases, and the junction contains 4 bases that no gene match accounts for. The CDR3 spans 14 residues, from the cysteine through the phenylalanine. Only the CDR3 DNA is retained, 42 bases long and in frame from the first base. CDR1 and CDR2 are drawn from the germline V gene: MDHEN, SYDVKM.